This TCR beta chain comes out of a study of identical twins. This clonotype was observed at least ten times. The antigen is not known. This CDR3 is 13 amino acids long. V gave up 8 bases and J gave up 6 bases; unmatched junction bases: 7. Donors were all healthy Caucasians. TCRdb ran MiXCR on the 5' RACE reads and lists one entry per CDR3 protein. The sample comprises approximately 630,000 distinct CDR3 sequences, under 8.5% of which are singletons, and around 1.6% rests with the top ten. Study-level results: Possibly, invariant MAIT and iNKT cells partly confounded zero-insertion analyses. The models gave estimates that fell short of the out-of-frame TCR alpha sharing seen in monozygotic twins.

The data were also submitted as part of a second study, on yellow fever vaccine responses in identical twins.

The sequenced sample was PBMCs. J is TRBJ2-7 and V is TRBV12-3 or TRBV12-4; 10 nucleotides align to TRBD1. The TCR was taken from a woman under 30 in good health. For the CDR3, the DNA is TGTGCCAGCCGGACAGGGGGACCGGGCGAGCAGTACTTC. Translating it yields CASRTGGPGEQYF.